Below, one TCR beta chain is given with its context. This entry is derived from a study of T cell clones after liver transplantation. Study-wide background: A pre-transplant mixed lymphocyte reaction with TCRbeta sequencing defined graft-donor-reactive clones followed in post-transplant blood.

Some clones are missing from TCRdb's copy, which holds only in-frame ones; the method was immunoSEQ multiplex PCR. The data show more than 95,000 clones, approximately 78% seen once. The specimen comprised CD4+ T cells from blood, sampled before liver transplant. The receptor's source is a human donor who received a liver transplant.

The CDR3 bases are TGTGCCAGCTCACCAAAGAAGGAGACGAACAATCAGCCCCAGCATTTT. It specifies CASSPKKETNNQPQHF. This sequence joins TRBV18 and TRBJ1-5; D gene ambiguous. The ends were cut back, 2 bases at V and 3 bases at J, with 14 bases in the middle. This CDR3 has 16 amino acids. The germline CDR1 and CDR2 sequences are KGHSH and LQKENI. The variable domain in full, with the rest retrieved from reference TRBV18 and TRBJ1-5, is NAGVMQNPRHLVRRRGQEARLRCSPMKGHSHVYWYRQLPEEGLKFMVYLQKENIIDESGMPKERFSAEFPKEGPSILRIQQVVRGDSAAYFCASSPKKETNNQPQHFGDGTRLSIL.